The clone carrying this TCR beta chain has ten or more counts. No antigen is known for it. TCRdb passed the 5' RACE reads through MiXCR, listing each CDR3 protein once. Here the sample spans 200,000 to 250,000 distinct CDR3 sequences, less than 9% being singletons. The source of the sample is a study of T cells after yellow fever vaccination. CDR3 size: 17 residues. Germline V gives CDR1 MGHDK, CDR2 SYGVNS. J gave up 2 bases and V 3 bases, and 8 bases lay outside the gene matches. General study points: CD4 and CD8 compartments shared a small share of clonotypes. After the booster, approximately 96% of CD4 and about 90% of CD8 primary-response clones were re-detected.

The input for sequencing was CD4+ T cells sorted from PBMCs, taken 15 days after the yellow fever booster vaccination. The TCR comes from a man aged 25 to 40 who received the YFV17D yellow fever vaccine. The chain carries TRBV25-1 and TRBJ2-3; 10 positions agree with TRBD1. The CDR3 sequence is CASSELGGTGATDTQYF. CDR3 sequence (DNA): TGTGCCAGCAGTGAGCTTGGAGGGACAGGGGCCACAGATACGCAGTATTTT.